The present T cell receptor beta chain was sequenced within a study of naive and memory T cell subsets. The CDR3 is 13 residues long. Trimming removed 3 bases from V and 7 bases from J; junction bases left unmatched: 6. Study observations and caveats: From naive to CM, EM and EMRA, diversity decreased and Gini increased. Over 85% of naive TCR sequences appeared only once, unlike memory subsets. Possibly reflecting memory cells re-expressing CD45RA, a few larger clonotypes occurred in naive repertoires, especially CD8.

As concerns this clonotype: Antigen: not known.

Both TRBC1 and TRBC2 were covered by a beta constant-region primer of two equimolar oligonucleotides. Nested alpha and beta constant-region primers with the SP2 primer drove four PCR rounds on ligated cDNA. TCRdb used MiXCR to reprocess the UMI-ligation and nested PCR reads, holding one entry per CDR3 protein. Here the sample spans approximately 140,000 distinct CDR3 sequences, about 23% being singletons. Sequenced material: naive CD4+ T cells from blood. The chain joins TRBV12-3 or TRBV12-4 to TRBJ2-7; 7 bases line up with TRBD1. The TCR was taken from a human donor in good health. CDR3: CASSLKGGGEQYF. CDR3 DNA: TGTGCCAGCAGTTTGAAAGGGGGCGGGGAGCAGTACTTC.